This T cell receptor beta chain was recorded in a study of somatic mutations in cytotoxic T cells in rheumatoid arthritis. The CDR3 covers 15 residues. Germline assignment: CDR1 MNHEY and CDR2 SVGAGI. Trimming stripped 2 bases from V and 4 bases from J, with 15 bases between. The repertoire was sequenced with immunoSEQ multiplex PCR; TCRdb's copy has only in-frame clones and lacks some. The sample has approximately 24,000 clones, roughly 69% seen once. Once isolated by positive magnetic bead selection, the CD4+ and CD8+ cells had their purity checked by flow cytometry. The chain uses TRBV6-5 and TRBJ2-7; the D gene is possibly TRBD2 (5 bases). Sequencing was performed on CD8+ T cells sorted from blood. The TCR was taken from a woman aged 18-29 years in good health. The CDR3 sequence is CASSYTTAGAYEQYF. CDR3 bases: TGTGCCAGCAGTTACACCACTGCGGGCGCGTACGAGCAGTACTTC.